The entry below gives a single T cell receptor beta chain sequence along with its context. The antigen remains undetermined. Sampled while nominally healthy, donors likely had unrecorded immune exposures. The sample originates from a study of cytomegalovirus exposure and HLA in healthy donors. Study-level results: Analysis was carried out at a later point, and it linked a missense DCLRE1C variant to TCR beta V- and J-gene trimming. Immune exposure data for these donors was limited to CMV serostatus.

The CDR3 extends over 16 amino acids. CDR1 is SGHTA and CDR2 is FQGTGA in the germline V gene. Trimming took off 0 bases at V and 4 bases at J, with 13 bases between the two ends. With 60 Vbeta and 13 Jbeta primers, the PCR was carried out. The data were produced by immunoSEQ multiplex PCR, yet TCRdb's version contains in-frame clones alone and is incomplete. This sample's table reports 150,000 to 200,000 clones. This rearrangement joins TRBV7-3 to TRBJ2-1; D call uncertain. The sequenced material came from PBMCs. This clonotype was sampled from a woman under 30 in good health and CMV-seropositive. CDR3 DNA sequence: TGTGCCAGCAGCTTAACTTCCAGCGTAGCTTACAATGAGCAGTTCTTC. Its translation is CASSLTSSVAYNEQFF.